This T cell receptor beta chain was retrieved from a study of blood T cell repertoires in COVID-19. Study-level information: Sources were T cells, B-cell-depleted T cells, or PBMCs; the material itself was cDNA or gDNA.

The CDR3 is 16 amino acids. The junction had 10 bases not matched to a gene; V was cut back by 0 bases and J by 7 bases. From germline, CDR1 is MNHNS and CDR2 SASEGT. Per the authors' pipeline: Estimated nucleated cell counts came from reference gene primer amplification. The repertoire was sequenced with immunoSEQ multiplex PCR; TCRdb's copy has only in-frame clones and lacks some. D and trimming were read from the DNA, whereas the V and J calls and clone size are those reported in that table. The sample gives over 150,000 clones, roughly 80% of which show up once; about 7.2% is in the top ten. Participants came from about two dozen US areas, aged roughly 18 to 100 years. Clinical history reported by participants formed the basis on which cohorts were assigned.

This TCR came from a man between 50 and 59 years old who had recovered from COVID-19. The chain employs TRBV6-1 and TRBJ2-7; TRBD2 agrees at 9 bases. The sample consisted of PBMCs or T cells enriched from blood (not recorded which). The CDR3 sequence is CASSEAQGGGAPEQYF. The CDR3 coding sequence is TGTGCCAGCAGTGAAGCGCAGGGCGGGGGGGCCCCTGAGCAGTACTTC.